These 27 T cell receptor beta chains originate from one sample sequenced in a study of blood T cell repertoires in COVID-19. The table came from immunoSEQ multiplex PCR; TCRdb's copy has only in-frame clones and leaves some out. The top ten clones hold around 1.9% of a sample with about 140,000 clones, approximately 85% of them seen once. Sequencing was done on a sample of peripheral blood. These receptors were collected from a man between 65 and 85 years old with acute or convalescent COVID-19.

J is TRBJ2-1 and V is TRBV5-4, with TRBD1 identical over 8 bases. CDR3 size: 14 residues. Germline V CDR1 and CDR2: SGHNT, YYREEE (reference sequence). With V trimmed by 4 bases and J by 8 bases, 8 bases remained unmatched. As DNA, the CDR3 is TGTGCCAGCAGCCCACGGACAGGGACTGATGAGCAGTTCTTC. Amino acid sequence: CASSPRTGTDEQFF.

The V gene is TRBV5-1, the J gene TRBJ1-3, with D possibly TRBD1 on 6 matching bases. This CDR3 has 14 amino acids. V lost 1 base and J lost 4, with 9 bases in between. The germline CDR1 and CDR2 sequences are SGHRS and YFSETQ. The CDR3 is CASSLTGTGNTIYF. CDR3 DNA sequence: TGCGCCAGCAGCTTGACAGGGACCGGAAACACCATATATTTT.

CDR3 residues: CASSFDSIEKLFF. In nucleotides, the CDR3 is TGTGCCAGCAGCTTTGACAGTATTGAAAAACTGTTTTTT. The gene calls are TRBV7-8 and TRBJ1-4, with a tentative D call TRBD1 (5 bases). V dropped 3 bases and J dropped 7 bases, with 9 bases sitting between them. Germline loops: CDR1 SGHVS, CDR2 FQNEAQ. This CDR3 comprises 13 residues. Variable domain in full (rest from reference TRBV7-8 and TRBJ1-4): GAGVSQSPRYKVAKRGQDVALRCDPISGHVSLFWYQQALGQGPEFLTYFQNEAQLDKSGLPSDRFFAERPEGSVSTLKIQRTQQEDSAVYLCASSFDSIEKLFFGSGTQLSVL.

The chain employs TRBV28 and TRBJ1-4; tentatively, D is TRBD1 (6 bases). CDR1 and CDR2 (germline): MDHEN, SYDVKM. This CDR3 contains 14 residues. V was shortened by 6 bases and J by 8 bases, with 16 bases between the two germline ends. The CDR3 loop reads CASRIGGATEKLFF. DNA of the CDR3: TGTGCCAGCAGGATCGGGGGGGCAACAGAAAAACTGTTTTTT.

This clone is labeled as medium-sized. This chain uses TRBV10-2 with TRBJ2-7, with a tentative D call TRBD2 (6 bases). The germline V gene has CDR1 WSHSY and CDR2 SAAADI. The CDR3 has 15 residues. Trimming removed 4 bases from V and 0 bases from J, with 13 bases in between. The CDR3 sequence is CASSVGHGSSYEQYF. The DNA of the CDR3 is TGCGCCAGCAGTGTGGGCCACGGGAGCTCCTACGAGCAGTACTTC.

The count of this clone is one. The chain recombines TRBV3-1 (or the pseudogene TRBV3-2) with TRBJ1-5; tentatively, D is TRBD1 (5 bases). Germline assignment: CDR1 LGHDT and CDR2 YNNKEL (reference sequence). V lost 2 bases, J lost 4 bases, and 6 bases lay in between. The CDR3 consists of 13 residues. The DNA for the CDR3 is TGTGCCAGCAGCCAACAGGGAAATCAGCCCCAGCATTTT. This encodes CASSQQGNQPQHF.

CDR3 protein: CASSEEMLQETQYF. As DNA, the CDR3 is TGCGCCAGCAGTGAGGAAATGTTGCAGGAGACCCAGTACTTC. This chain joins TRBV10-1 and TRBJ2-5; D remains ambiguous. Germline V CDR1 and CDR2: WNHNN, SYGVQD (reference sequence). This CDR3 has 14 amino acids. V was shortened by 2 bases and J by 5 bases, with 12 bases between the two germline ends.

The chain recombines TRBV2 with TRBJ1-1; D gene uncertain. This CDR3 has 14 residues. CDR1 is SNHLY and CDR2 is FYNNEI in the germline V gene. The germline V and J ends were trimmed by 6 bases and 4 bases, with 15 bases remaining between them. This CDR3 is CASRGGSLSTEAFF. The DNA of the CDR3 is TGTGCCAGCAGGGGAGGCAGCTTAAGCACTGAAGCTTTCTTT. Looking up the rest from reference TRBV2 and TRBJ1-1 gives the full variable domain: EPEVTQTPSHQVTQMGQEVILRCVPISNHLYFYWYRQILGQKVEFLVSFYNNEISEKSEIFDDQFSVERPDGSNFTLKIRSTKLEDSAMYFCASRGGSLSTEAFFGQGTRLTVV.

Only a few counts were recorded for this clone. This chain connects TRBV5-1 to TRBJ1-3; the D gene is possibly TRBD1 (6 bases). V was shortened by 0 bases and J by 0 bases, with 10 bases between the two germline ends. Germline CDR1 reads SGHRS; CDR2 reads YFSETQ. The CDR3 has 16 residues. The CDR3 region has the DNA TGCGCCAGCAGCTTGGATGGACAGTACTCTGGAAACACCATATATTTT. It translates to CASSLDGQYSGNTIYF.

The chain is built from TRBV7-9 and TRBJ1-2; D unresolved. CDR1 is SEHNR, CDR2 FQNEAQ, per germline (reference sequence). V was shortened by 6 bases and J by 4 bases, with 15 bases between the two germline ends. CDR3 length: 14 amino acids. The CDR3 DNA sequence: TGTGCCAGCAGTTTCACTTCGGCGGTCTATGGCTACACCTTC. Translating gives CASSFTSAVYGYTF. Combining the CDR3 with reference TRBV7-9 and TRBJ1-2 gives the whole variable domain DTGVSQNPRHKITKRGQNVTFRCDPISEHNRLYWYRQTLGQGPEFLTYFQNEAQLEKSRLLSDRFSAERPKGSFSTLEIQRTEQGDSAMYLCASSFTSAVYGYTFGSGTRLTVV.

The CDR3 spells CASSLAADQPQHF. In DNA, the CDR3 is TGTGCCAGCAGTTTAGCGGCAGATCAGCCCCAGCATTTT. The chain uses TRBV12-3 or TRBV12-4 and TRBJ1-5; D unresolved. CDR3 length: 13 residues. The ends were cut back, 0 bases at V and 5 bases at J, with 5 bases in the middle.

J is TRBJ2-1 and V is TRBV5-1; no definite D call. V lost 6 bases and J 5 bases, leaving 9 bases between the germline ends. CDR1 is SGHRS and CDR2 is YFSETQ in the germline V gene. The CDR3 contains 12 residues. The CDR3 protein is CASNANDNEQFF. The CDR3 DNA is TGCGCCAGCAACGCTAATGACAATGAGCAGTTCTTC.

This clone was counted once. V is TRBV19 and J is TRBJ2-3, with a weak D call TRBD2 (5 bases). V was clipped by 5 bases and J by 0 bases, with 9 bases between them. Per germline, CDR1 LNHDA and CDR2 SQIVND (reference sequence). The CDR3 is 14 amino acids. The CDR3 sequence: CASSPAASTDTQYF. CDR3 coding DNA: TGTGCCAGTAGTCCAGCGGCTAGCACAGATACGCAGTATTTT.

The gene calls are TRBV29-1 and TRBJ1-1; weak D call: TRBD1 (5 bases). Trimming stripped 4 bases from V and 6 bases from J, with 12 bases between. The CDR3 extends over 12 amino acids. Germline V CDR1 and CDR2: SQVTM, ANQGSEA. In DNA, the CDR3 is TGCAGCGTTGGCCACGGGGGATCTGAAGCTTTCTTT. This encodes CSVGHGGSEAFF. The full variable domain, its missing parts supplied by reference TRBV29-1 and TRBJ1-1, is SAVISQKPSRDICQRGTSLTIQCQVDSQVTMMFWYRQQPGQSLTLIATANQGSEATYESGFVIDKFPISRPNLTFSTLTVSNMSPEDSSIYLCSVGHGGSEAFFGQGTRLTVV.

In this sample, this clone turned up once. This chain uses TRBV6-5 with TRBJ1-4; 7 nucleotides align to TRBD1. CDR1 and CDR2 (germline): MNHEY, SVGAGI. Trimming cost V 6 bases and J 4 bases; bases outside gene matches: 5. The CDR3 length is 14 residues. CDR3 coding DNA: TGTGCCAGCAGAAAGACAGGGAGTAATGAAAAACTGTTTTTT. Its translation is CASRKTGSNEKLFF.

The V call is TRBV30, the J call TRBJ2-7, with 7 bases aligning to TRBD1. Germline values: CDR1 GTSNPN, CDR2 SVGIG (reference sequence). This CDR3 has 13 residues. V lost 5 bases, J lost 3 bases, and 7 bases stayed unmatched. This chain's CDR3 is CAWADGTDYEQYF. CDR3 nucleotides: TGTGCCTGGGCCGACGGGACAGACTACGAGCAGTACTTC.

This clone was picked up a small number of times. V usage is TRBV3-1 (or the pseudogene TRBV3-2) and J usage is TRBJ1-1; TRBD1 matches 10 bases. The CDR3 extends over 17 amino acids. Germline V gives CDR1 LGHDT, CDR2 YNNKEL (reference sequence). The V segment lost 1 base and the J segment 1 base; nucleotides outside the gene matches: 6. CDR3 coding DNA: TGTGCCAGCAGCCAAGGGACAGGGGGTCTCACGAACACTGAAGCTTTCTTT. This encodes CASSQGTGGLTNTEAFF.

This clone was detected once. The chain recombines TRBV2 with TRBJ1-2, with a tentative D call TRBD1 (5 bases). The CDR3 spans 13 residues. V was cut by 5 bases and J by 7 bases, with 14 bases left in between. Germline V gene lookup returns CDR1 SNHLY and CDR2 FYNNEI. CDR3 in amino acids: CASSPSGGRGYTF. The CDR3 coding sequence is TGTGCCAGCAGTCCGTCGGGGGGTCGTGGCTACACCTTC. The full variable domain, its missing parts supplied by reference TRBV2 and TRBJ1-2, is EPEVTQTPSHQVTQMGQEVILRCVPISNHLYFYWYRQILGQKVEFLVSFYNNEISEKSEIFDDQFSVERPDGSNFTLKIRSTKLEDSAMYFCASSPSGGRGYTFGSGTRLTVV.

CDR3 in amino acids: CASSQEGPGYNEQFF. As DNA, the CDR3 is TGTGCCAGCAGCCAAGAAGGGCCGGGGTACAATGAGCAGTTCTTC. The chain uses TRBV4-2 and TRBJ2-1; TRBD2 is a possible D gene (5 bases). Between the trimmed V and J ends, which lost 0 bases and 4 bases, there was a span of 10 bases. The CDR3 loop spans 15 amino acids. Germline values: CDR1 LGHNA, CDR2 YNFKEQ.

The chain employs TRBV10-2 and TRBJ1-5, with TRBD1 matching over 8 bases. This CDR3 has 13 residues. Germline V gene data show CDR1 as WSHSY and CDR2 as SAAADI. With 8 bases clipped from V and 4 bases from J, the junction kept 4 bases outside the gene matches. In DNA form, the CDR3 reads TGCGCCAGCGGCCAGGGGGCGAATCAGCCCCAGCATTTT. Encoded protein: CASGQGANQPQHF.

The rearrangement joins TRBV30 to TRBJ2-7; D remains unclear. The V end was cut by 0 bases, the J end by 3 bases, with 9 bases between. The CDR3 extends over 13 amino acids. Germline CDR1 and CDR2: GTSNPN and SVGIG (reference sequence). The CDR3 protein is CAWSVRGLYEQYF. CDR3 sequence (DNA): TGTGCCTGGAGTGTACGCGGCCTCTACGAGCAGTACTTC.

The chain links TRBV2 to TRBJ1-2; no clear D. Trimming cost V 2 bases and J 4 bases, with 14 bases left between them. The CDR3 is 15 residues long. Germline loops: CDR1 SNHLY, CDR2 FYNNEI. The CDR3 reads CASSENLNSIYGYTF. The CDR3 DNA follows: TGTGCCAGCAGTGAAAATTTGAACAGCATCTATGGCTACACCTTC.

V is TRBV28 and J is TRBJ1-5, with TRBD1 matching 9 bases. Germline V gene lookup returns CDR1 MDHEN and CDR2 SYDVKM. The junction had 2 bases not matched to a gene; V was cut back by 4 bases and J by 1 base. CDR3 length: 15 residues. The CDR3 sequence: CASSSTGGSNQPQHF. DNA for the CDR3: TGTGCCAGCAGTTCGACAGGGGGGAGCAATCAGCCCCAGCATTTT. The full variable domain, completed using reference TRBV28 and TRBJ1-5, is DVKVTQSSRYLVKRTGEKVFLECVQDMDHENMFWYRQDPGLGLRLIYFSYDVKMKEKGDIPEGYSVSREKKERFSLILESASTNQTSMYLCASSSTGGSNQPQHFGDGTRLSIL.

The sample holds one count of this clone. The rearrangement links TRBV2 to TRBJ1-5; a possible D gene is TRBD1 (5 bases). With 4 bases removed from V and 0 bases from J, the gap between germline ends came to 10 bases. There are 15 residues in the CDR3. Per germline, CDR1 SNHLY and CDR2 FYNNEI. The CDR3 sequence: CASSVQGGSNQPQHF. The CDR3 nucleotides read TGTGCCAGCAGTGTTCAGGGAGGTAGCAATCAGCCCCAGCATTTT.

This clone has just a few counts. This chain links TRBV19 with TRBJ1-5; no firm D call. Germline CDR1 and CDR2: LNHDA and SQIVND (reference sequence). Trimming removed 7 bases at V and 0 bases at J, with 13 bases between. CDR3 length: 15 residues. CDR3 bases: TGTGCCAGTAAGACCGGGAGAAATAGCAATCAGCCCCAGCATTTT. Translated: CASKTGRNSNQPQHF.

This clone has only a few counts. Other DNA sequences in this specimen translate into the identical CDR3. The chain employs TRBV12-3 or TRBV12-4 and TRBJ2-3; unclear D gene. Deletions cut 5 bases from V and 4 bases from J, with 4 bases between. The CDR3 has 11 amino acids. This CDR3 reads CASSPADTQYF. CDR3 bases: TGTGCCAGCAGTCCAGCAGATACGCAGTATTTT.

The chain employs TRBV27 and TRBJ2-2; a weak D match, TRBD2 (6 bases). The V end lost 8 bases, the J end lost 1 base, and 17 bases lay between the germline ends. Germline CDR1 is MNHEY and CDR2 is SMNVEV (reference sequence). The length of the CDR3 is 16 residues. The CDR3 nucleotides read TGTGCCAGCCGGGTGGAGGGGAGGCTGAACACCGGGGAGCTGTTTTTT. This sequence encodes CASRVEGRLNTGELFF.